The following is a TCR beta chain sequence with its context. What it binds is not known. This specimen comes from a study of T cells expressing NK-cell markers. Study details: Seven of the eight sequenced donors were classified as HCMV-seropositive, and one was classified as seronegative.

Whole-study results and caveats: The dominant NKG2C+ clonotypes represented about 1.0-7.5% of CD8+ T cells in over 5 donors.

From the 5' RACE reads, TCRdb lists one entry per CDR3 protein and no DNA. The listing contains about 32,000 distinct CDR3 sequences. This CDR3 is built from 14 residues. Germline lookup yields CDR1 SGHRS and CDR2 YFSETQ. The material sequenced was blood T cells: a sorted CD56 or NKG2C T cell subset, CD4+ or CD8+ T cells, or bulk PBMC T cells (not recorded which). The chain recombines TRBV5-1 with TRBJ2-7; TCRdb reports TRBD1, a call that lacks DNA to check it against. The receptor comes from a woman between 18 and 69 years old in good health. The CDR3 is CASSLEGQNYEQYF.